One and the same sample provided the 20 T cell receptor beta chains below, sequenced in a study of shared clonotypes between healthy human individuals. Repertoires were generated with immunoSEQ multiplex PCR, while TCRdb's copy carries only in-frame clones and drops some. The top ten clones hold about 15% of a sample with some 96,000 clones, less than 50% of them seen once. The sequenced sample was PBMCs. The source is a woman aged 40 to 50 in good health. Some clones in this sample may be carry-over from other donors' samples.

This clone came up many times. The chain combines TRBV2 with TRBJ1-1, with TRBD1 matching over 7 bases. V was clipped by 4 bases and J by 4 bases; unmatched bases: 6. The CDR3 runs to 14 residues. Germline V gene lookup returns CDR1 SNHLY and CDR2 FYNNEI. CDR3 DNA sequence: TGTGCCAGCAGTGCCCAGGGGGGGGTCACTGAAGCTTTCTTT. Protein sequence: CASSAQGGVTEAFF.

This clone was seen a single time. V and J are TRBV5-1 and TRBJ2-5; D call uncertain. In germline, CDR1 is SGHRS, CDR2 YFSETQ. Trimming removed 0 bases from V and 1 base from J, with 7 bases in between. The CDR3 has 14 amino acids. The CDR3 region is CASSLALIQETQYF. The CDR3 DNA sequence: TGCGCCAGCAGCTTGGCCCTAATCCAAGAGACCCAGTACTTC.

This clone has a handful of counts. The gene calls are TRBV9 and TRBJ2-3; 10 nucleotides line up with TRBD2. With V trimmed by 0 bases and J by 0 bases, 4 bases remained unmatched. Germline CDR1 and CDR2: SGDLS and YYNGEE. CDR3 size: 17 residues. CDR3 DNA: TGTGCCAGCAGCGTAGCTCTAGCGGGAGCTAGCACAGATACGCAGTATTTT. This gives the protein CASSVALAGASTDTQYF.

The sample holds a few counts of this clone. The chain couples TRBV7-2 to TRBJ2-1; D is unresolved. The V gene's germline CDR1 is SGHTA and CDR2 FQGNSA. There are 16 residues in the CDR3. Trimming shortened V by 4 bases and J by 4 bases, and 17 bases separated the two germline ends. The CDR3 DNA reads as TGTGCCAGCAGCTCAGGCACTCGGACGGTTTACAATGAGCAGTTCTTC. Translation gives CASSSGTRTVYNEQFF.

The rearrangement links TRBV7-9 to TRBJ2-1, with 8 bases fitting TRBD2. Germline loops: CDR1 SEHNR, CDR2 FQNEAQ (reference sequence). Trimming removed 5 bases from V and 1 base from J; junction bases left unmatched: 4. The length of the CDR3 is 15 residues. The CDR3 reads CASSPRGGSYNEQFF. CDR3 bases: TGTGCCAGCAGCCCCCGGGGGGGTTCCTACAATGAGCAGTTCTTC.

The chain recombines TRBV28 with TRBJ1-1; D perhaps matches TRBD1 (6 bases). The germline CDR1 and CDR2 sequences are MDHEN and SYDVKM. Trimming removed 6 bases at V and 1 base at J, with 9 bases between. The CDR3 sequence is 13 residues long. This CDR3 is CASSQGQNTEAFF. The CDR3 nucleotides are TGTGCCAGCAGCCAGGGACAGAACACTGAAGCTTTCTTT.

This clone was recorded at least ten times. The rearrangement links TRBV6-4 to TRBJ2-1; 9 bases map to TRBD2. J lost 6 bases, V lost 3 bases, and 3 bases had no gene match. This CDR3 has 14 amino acids. Per the germline V gene, CDR1 is MRHNA and CDR2 is SNTAGT. CDR3 sequence (DNA): TGTGCCAGCAGTGAGGGGCGGGAGGGCAATGAGCAGTTCTTC. This codes for CASSEGREGNEQFF.

The chain uses TRBV28 and TRBJ2-7, with TRBD1 matching 10 bases. The CDR3 consists of 16 residues. The ends lost 5 bases at V and 1 base at J; junction bases unmatched: 8. CDR1 and CDR2 (germline): MDHEN, SYDVKM. The CDR3 DNA reads TGTGCCAGCAGTCCTCCCGGGACAGGGGCATCCTACGAGCAGTACTTC. Translation: CASSPPGTGASYEQYF.

This clone has more than one count but fewer than ten. V is TRBV30 and J is TRBJ2-1, with 8 nucleotides matching TRBD2. V shed 2 bases, J shed 8 bases, and the junction held 8 bases outside the gene matches. This CDR3 contains 14 residues. Germline lookup yields CDR1 GTSNPN and CDR2 SVGIG (reference sequence). CDR3 sequence reads: CAWSRGGAGDEQFF. The CDR3 DNA sequence: TGTGCCTGGAGTAGAGGGGGAGCGGGAGATGAGCAGTTCTTC.

This clone was seen at least ten times. The rearrangement uses TRBV6-5 and TRBJ1-1; no reliable D call. Per germline, CDR1 MNHEY and CDR2 SVGAGI. The CDR3 totals 11 residues. Trimming pared 1 base from V and 11 bases from J, leaving 8 bases between. The CDR3 nucleotides read TGTGCCAGCAGTTACTGGGGAAAGGCTTTCTTT. The encoded protein is CASSYWGKAFF.

This clone was detected many times. The chain combines TRBV7-2 with TRBJ2-7; 10 nucleotides align to TRBD1. Trimming removed 2 bases from V and 2 bases from J; junction bases left unmatched: 3. The germline V gene encodes CDR1 SGHTA and CDR2 FQGNSA. The length of the CDR3 is 15 residues. The CDR3 nucleotides read TGTGCCAGCAGCTTATCGGGACAGGGGCCCTACGAGCAGTACTTC. Its protein product is CASSLSGQGPYEQYF.

A note on this clone: Other nucleotide sequences from this sample produce the same CDR3. This chain links TRBV30 with TRBJ1-4; D is ambiguous. Germline CDR1 GTSNPN, CDR2 SVGIG (reference sequence). This CDR3 comprises 11 residues. With 3 bases removed from V and 7 bases from J, the gap between germline ends came to 6 bases. The CDR3 bases are TGTGCCTGGAGCCCTGGTGAAAAACTGTTTTTT. It is translated as CAWSPGEKLFF. The full variable domain, rest sourced from reference TRBV30 and TRBJ1-4, is SQTIHQWPATLVQPVGSPLSLECTVEGTSNPNLYWYRQAAGRGLQLLFYSVGIGQISSEVPQNLSASRPQDRQFILSSKKLLLSDSGFYLCAWSPGEKLFFGSGTQLSVL.

The J gene is TRBJ2-6, the V gene TRBV7-3; D uncertain. The CDR3 is 14 residues long. Trimming shortened V by 6 bases and J by 0 bases, and 6 bases separated the two germline ends. Germline values: CDR1 SGHTA, CDR2 FQGTGA. The DNA of the CDR3 is TGTGCCAGCAGATGGGCCTCTGGGGCCAACGTCCTGACTTTC. Encoded protein: CASRWASGANVLTF.

This CDR3 is CASSSRTGPNYGYTF. The CDR3 DNA reads as TGTGCCAGCAGCTCCAGGACAGGGCCCAACTATGGCTACACCTTC. The V gene is TRBV7-2, the J gene TRBJ1-2; 8 positions match TRBD1. Germline V gene lookup returns CDR1 SGHTA and CDR2 FQGNSA. The trim removed 4 bases at V and 2 bases at J, leaving 6 bases unmatched. The CDR3 runs to 15 residues.

The J gene is TRBJ2-4, the V gene TRBV29-1; weak D call: TRBD1 (5 bases). The CDR3 sequence is 13 residues long. V lost 3 bases, J lost 3 bases, and 9 bases lay in between. Germline V CDR1 and CDR2: SQVTM, ANQGSEA. The CDR3 sequence is CSVDLDNKNIQYF. DNA of the CDR3: TGCAGCGTTGATTTGGACAACAAAAACATTCAGTACTTC.

This clone came up many times. This chain links TRBV7-3 with TRBJ1-2, with 10 bases aligning to TRBD1. The trim removed 0 bases at V and 6 bases at J, leaving 1 base unmatched. CDR3 length equals 14 residues. CDR1 and CDR2 (germline): SGHTA, FQGTGA. The CDR3 here is CASSLTGQGDGYTF. In nucleotides, the CDR3 is TGTGCCAGCAGCTTAACCGGACAGGGGGATGGCTACACCTTC. The whole variable domain, remainder taken from reference TRBV7-3 and TRBJ1-2, is GAGVSQTPSNKVTEKGKYVELRCDPISGHTALYWYRQSLGQGPEFLIYFQGTGAADDSGLPNDRFFAVRPEGSVSTLKIQRTERGDSAVYLCASSLTGQGDGYTFGSGTRLTVV.

The chain recombines TRBV29-1 with TRBJ2-5, with D unresolved. Judging by the DNA end, TRBJ2-7 fits better; the J call may be wrong. This CDR3 has 12 amino acids. Germline V gene data show CDR1 as SQVTM and CDR2 as ANQGSEA. The CDR3 nucleotides read TGCAGCGTTGGCCGTACTGCCTACGAGCAGTACTTC. Protein product: CSVGRTAYEQYF.

This rearrangement joins TRBV6-1 to TRBJ1-2, with D possibly TRBD1 on 6 matching bases. CDR1 and CDR2 from the germline V gene are MNHNS and SASEGT. Trimming took 2 bases from V and 5 from J, leaving 15 bases between them. The CDR3 is 15 amino acids. CDR3 protein: CASSENPGEKYGYTF. The CDR3 nucleotides are TGTGCCAGCAGTGAAAACCCAGGGGAAAAGTATGGCTACACCTTC.

This chain links TRBV28 with TRBJ1-2; TRBD1 might be the D (6 bases). This CDR3 contains 15 residues. V was shortened by 5 bases and J by 5 bases, with 18 bases between the two germline ends. Germline lookup yields CDR1 MDHEN and CDR2 SYDVKM. Here the CDR3 DNA reads TGTGCCAGCAGTCCTGGGACACTTCTCTCTTATGGCTACACCTTC. It is translated as CASSPGTLLSYGYTF.

In this sample, this clone turned up once. The V call is TRBV7-2, the J call TRBJ1-1; tentative D call: TRBD1 (6 bases). Trimming removed 5 bases from V and 1 base from J, with 11 bases in between. From germline, CDR1 is SGHTA and CDR2 FQGNSA. CDR3 length equals 14 residues. CDR3 amino acids: CASSHRERNTEAFF. As DNA, the CDR3 is TGTGCCAGCAGCCACAGGGAAAGGAACACTGAAGCTTTCTTT.